The rows below give T cell receptor beta chains drawn from one sample of a study of T cell responses to AZD1222 COVID-19 vaccine. The repertoire was sequenced with immunoSEQ multiplex PCR; TCRdb's copy has only in-frame clones and lacks some. Found here are approximately 120,000 clones, about 88% of them singletons; the top ten hold approximately 15%. Sequenced here: peripheral blood, sampled on day 0 of AZD1222 vaccination. All receptors derive from an adult in good health. CDR3s include the opening cysteine and the closing phenylalanine or tryptophan. A D gene is named only where the DNA matches it firmly. Some rows have no size entry. The others give once, few or many, or a class for an expanded clone.

TRBJ2-7 | NA | 15 | NA | TRBV9 | TGTGCCAGCAGCGTAGGGTCGGGGGCCGTCTACGAGCAGTACTTC | CASSVGSGAVYEQYF
TRBJ2-7 | NA | 12 | NA | TRBV12-3/TRBV12-4 | TGTGCCAGCAGTTTATTCCAGTACGAGCAGTACTTC | CASSLFQYEQYF
TRBJ2-1 | NA | 14 | TRBD1 | TRBV7-2 | TGTGCCAGCAGAAGGACAGGGTCCTACAATGAGCAGTTCTTC | CASRRTGSYNEQFF
TRBJ2-3 | NA | 12 | NA | TRBV9 | TGTGCCAGTTCGGGGAGCACAGATACGCAGTATTTT | CASSGSTDTQYF
TRBJ1-1 | NA | 15 | NA | TRBV5-1 | TGCGCCAGCAGCTTATCTGGGGGGCTGAGCACTGAAGCTTTCTTT | CASSLSGGLSTEAFF
TRBJ2-1 | NA | 13 | NA | TRBV28 | TGTGCCAGCAGTCCAAGTCACGGAGATGAGCAGTTCTTC | CASSPSHGDEQFF
TRBJ2-1 | once | 13 | TRBD2 | TRBV3-1/TRBV3-2 | TGTGCCAGCAGCCAAACTAGCGGTAATGAGCAGTTCTTC | CASSQTSGNEQFF
TRBJ2-2 | NA | 14 | NA | TRBV5-1 | TGCGCCAGCAGCGTAGGACAAACCACCGGGGAGCTGTTTTTT | CASSVGQTTGELFF
TRBJ2-7 | NA | 13 | NA | TRBV7-2 | TGTGCCAGGCGGGCCGGGAGCTCCTACGAGCAGTACTTC | CARRAGSSYEQYF
TRBJ1-2 | NA | 12 | NA | TRBV2 | TGTGCCAGCAGAGTTTCAACCGGTAACTACACCTTC | CASRVSTGNYTF
TRBJ2-1 | once | 14 | NA | TRBV5-4 | TGTGCCAGCAGCCCCCAATTGGCAAGGAATGAGCAGTTCTTC | CASSPQLARNEQFF
TRBJ2-5 | NA | 15 | NA | TRBV29-1 | TGCAGCGTTTCCATGGGGGCCTGGTCGGGAGAGACCCAGTACTTC | CSVSMGAWSGETQYF
TRBJ2-7 | NA | 13 | NA | TRBV3-1/TRBV3-2 | TGTGCCAGCAGCCTCGGGGACTCCTACGAGCAGTACTTC | CASSLGDSYEQYF
TRBJ2-4 | NA | 18 | NA | TRBV5-1 | TGCGCCAGCAGCGAAAGCGTACGATCGGCCATTCCCAAAAACATTCAGTACTTC | CASSESVRSAIPKNIQYF
TRBJ1-4 | NA | 14 | NA | TRBV18 | TGTGCCAGCTCACCACTCCAGTTAGGGGAAAAACTGTTTTTT | CASSPLQLGEKLFF
TRBJ1-1 | NA | 13 | NA | TRBV6-6 | TGTGCCAGCAGGGGGGATGTATACACTGAAGCTTTCTTT | CASRGDVYTEAFF
TRBJ2-1 | NA | 15 | TRBD2 | TRBV30 | TGTGCCTGGAGGGGACTACCGAGCTCCTACAATGAGCAGTTCTTC | CAWRGLPSSYNEQFF
TRBJ1-5 | NA | 17 | TRBD1 | TRBV19 | TGTGCCAGTAGTGGCAGGGGGCGCCGAGGGAACAATCAGCCCCAGCATTTT | CASSGRGRRGNNQPQHF
TRBJ2-2 | NA | 15 | NA | TRBV20-1 | TGCAGTGCTAGTCGAGACAATACGAACACCGGGGAGCTGTTTTTT | CSASRDNTNTGELFF
TRBJ1-2 | NA | 14 | NA | TRBV2 | TGTGCCAGCAGCCCACAGGGTGGTAACTATGGCTACACCTTC | CASSPQGGNYGYTF
TRBJ1-5 | NA | 13 | NA | TRBV2 | TGTGCCATGCAAGACAGGCACAATCAGCCCCAGCATTTT | CAMQDRHNQPQHF
TRBJ1-4 | NA | 13 | NA | TRBV19 | TGTGCCAGTAGTATGTGGGGGAATGAAAAACTGTTTTTT | CASSMWGNEKLFF
TRBJ1-4 | NA | 15 | NA | TRBV6-5 | TGTGCCAGCAGTTACTCGACGGCTGGGGCTGAAAAACTGTTTTTT | CASSYSTAGAEKLFF
TRBJ2-7 | NA | 15 | NA | TRBV5-8 | TGTGCCAGCAGGCAATGGGCAGGGGTTTCCTACGAGCAGTACTTC | CASRQWAGVSYEQYF
TRBJ2-1 | NA | 15 | NA | TRBV5-4 | TGTGCCAGCAGCTTTGGGGAAGCGACTTACAATGAGCAGTTCTTC | CASSFGEATYNEQFF
TRBJ1-1 | NA | 14 | TRBD1 | TRBV5-1 | TGCGCCAGCAGCCAGCAGGGGGATAACACTGAAGCTTTCTTT | CASSQQGDNTEAFF
TRBJ1-4 | NA | 11 | NA | TRBV29-1 | TGCAGCGTTTTGATAGGTGAAAAACTGTTTTTT | CSVLIGEKLFF
TRBJ2-1 | NA | 14 | NA | TRBV19 | TGTGCCAGTAGTATAGCGCGGCAGAGGGATGAGCAGTTCTTC | CASSIARQRDEQFF
TRBJ2-2 | NA | 14 | NA | TRBV9 | TGTGCCAGCAGCGGGGGAACGAACACCGGGGAGCTGTTTTTT | CASSGGTNTGELFF
TRBJ1-1 | NA | 14 | NA | TRBV5-1 | TGCGCCAGCAGCTTGGTAGGGGGAAGCACTGAAGCTTTCTTT | CASSLVGGSTEAFF
TRBJ1-5 | NA | 19 | NA | TRBV2 | TGTGCCAGCAGTGAAGCGCTTGAGGGGGGAACGGTGGTGGCTATCCCCCAGCATTTT | CASSEALEGGTVVAIPQHF
TRBJ1-2 | few | 14 | NA | TRBV30 | TGTGCCTGGAGTGTAACGGGTGGCAGGGGTGGTTACACCTTC | CAWSVTGGRGGYTF
TRBJ1-5 | NA | 17 | NA | TRBV7-9 | TGTGCCAGCAGCTTTGGGGGCGGGGTCGGCGTCTATCAGCCCCAGCATTTT | CASSFGGGVGVYQPQHF
TRBJ1-1 | NA | 13 | NA | TRBV19 | TGTGCCAGTAGTATATCGGACGGCGGCGCAGCTTTCTTT | CASSISDGGAAFF
TRBJ1-5 | NA | 14 | NA | TRBV6-5 | TGTGCCAGCAGTTACTCGGGGTATCATCAGCCCCAGCATTTT | CASSYSGYHQPQHF
TRBJ1-3 | NA | 13 | NA | TRBV3-1/TRBV3-2 | TGTGCCAGCAGCGGCGTGTCTGGAAACACCATATATTTT | CASSGVSGNTIYF
TRBJ1-2 | NA | 17 | NA | TRBV20-1 | TGCAGTGTTAGTAGTTTTTGGCTCGCCGACGCTAACTATGGCTACACCTTC | CSVSSFWLADANYGYTF
TRBJ2-1 | NA | 16 | NA | TRBV9 | TGTGCCAGCAGCGCAAAGGGAGGGGGATGGGGAAATGAGCAGTTCTTC | CASSAKGGGWGNEQFF
TRBJ2-1 | NA | 16 | TRBD2 | TRBV18 | TGTGCCAGCTCGCCTATTAGCGGGATTATGCCCAATGAGCAGTTCTTC | CASSPISGIMPNEQFF
TRBJ2-5 | NA | 15 | TRBD2 | TRBV5-6 | TGTGCCAGCAGCTTGGGACTAGCGGGGCAAGAGACCCAGTACTTC | CASSLGLAGQETQYF
TRBJ1-1 | NA | 13 | NA | TRBV19 | TGTGCCAGTAGTATATCGGCGAACACTGAAGCTTTCTTT | CASSISANTEAFF
TRBJ2-5 | NA | 14 | NA | TRBV3-1/TRBV3-2 | TGTGCCAGCAGCCGAGGGGGTCATGGAGAGACCCAGTACTTC | CASSRGGHGETQYF
TRBJ2-3 | NA | 16 | NA | TRBV6-5 | TGTGCCAGCAGTTACGTAGGACACCCTAGCACAGATACGCAGTATTTT | CASSYVGHPSTDTQYF
TRBJ1-4 | once | 19 | NA | TRBV19 | TGTGCCAGTAGTACCCGGCGGAGGGTCCCCTTGGCAACTAATGAAAAACTGTTTTTT | CASSTRRRVPLATNEKLFF
TRBJ1-2 | NA | 13 | NA | TRBV30 | TGTGCCTGGAGTGTACCAGGGTTTTATGGCTACACCTTC | CAWSVPGFYGYTF
TRBJ2-1 | once | 16 | TRBD2 | TRBV13 | TGTGCCAGCAGCTTAGGCGGGGGGGCTTATTACAATGAGCAGTTCTTC | CASSLGGGAYYNEQFF
TRBJ1-3 | NA | 15 | NA | TRBV5-1 | TGCGCCAGCAGCCCGGCGGGGGTATCTGGAAACACCATATATTTT | CASSPAGVSGNTIYF
TRBJ1-2 | NA | 15 | TRBD1 | TRBV11-3 | TGTGCCAGCAGCTCAGGACAGGGTGTTGGCTATGGCTACACCTTC | CASSSGQGVGYGYTF
TRBJ1-1 | NA | 15 | TRBD1 | TRBV6-5 | TGTGCCAGCACAGTCAGGGGGCTCAGGGGCACTGAAGCTTTCTTT | CASTVRGLRGTEAFF
TRBJ1-2 | NA | 13 | NA | TRBV2 | TGTGCCAGCAGTGGCAGGGCCAACTATGGCTACACCTTC | CASSGRANYGYTF
TRBJ1-5 | NA | 15 | NA | TRBV6-2/TRBV6-3 | TGTGCCAGCAGTTACTCGATCGGCAGCAATCAGCCCCAGCATTTT | CASSYSIGSNQPQHF
TRBJ2-1 | NA | 15 | TRBD2 | TRBV28 | TGTGCCTCCCAGCGGGGGCCCTCCTCCTACAATGAGCAGTTCTTC | CASQRGPSSYNEQFF
TRBJ2-4 | NA | 13 | NA | TRBV3-1/TRBV3-2 | TGTGCCAGCAGCCCTGACGCCAAAAACATTCAGTACTTC | CASSPDAKNIQYF